Each of the 13 T cell receptor beta chains below was sequenced from the same sample in a study of PD-1 blockade in classical Hodgkin lymphoma. Sample time point: cycle 4 day 1 (C4D1), after more than 5 weeks of nivolumab. Each of the patients experienced relapse following autologous stem cell transplantation, and their brentuximab vedotin exposure differed. Repertoires were generated with immunoSEQ multiplex PCR, while TCRdb's copy carries only in-frame clones and drops some. This table holds 7,500 to 9,000 clones, around 85% found once. The source material was peripheral blood mononuclear cells (PBMCs), sampled before the fourth cycle of nivolumab. Receptor source: a human donor with classical Hodgkin lymphoma.

This chain uses TRBV19 with TRBJ1-2, with a tentative D call TRBD1 (6 bases). The V end lost 3 bases, the J end lost 7 bases, and 18 bases lay between the germline ends. Germline V gene lookup returns CDR1 LNHDA and CDR2 SQIVND (reference sequence). The CDR3 consists of 15 residues. The CDR3 DNA follows: TGTGCCAGTAGTATGAGGGGACTCGGAGGGGGTGGCTACACCTTC. Amino acid sequence: CASSMRGLGGGGYTF.

V and J are TRBV2 and TRBJ2-7; 12 bases fit TRBD1. The CDR3 is 14 amino acids. Looked up from germline, CDR1 is SNHLY and CDR2 is FYNNEI. V was pared by 7 bases and J by 5 bases, with 6 bases of the junction left unmatched. DNA of the CDR3: TGTGCCAGCAAGAGGGACAGGGGGCTAGACGAGCAGTACTTC. Translation: CASKRDRGLDEQYF.

This clone was seen once. The chain employs TRBV5-8 and TRBJ2-7, with D perhaps matching TRBD1 (5 bases). Trimming removed 4 bases at V and 3 bases at J, with 8 bases between. Germline CDR1 SGHTS, CDR2 YDEGEE. This CDR3 spans 12 amino acids. In DNA, the CDR3 is TGTGCCAGCAGCAGGGGAATCTACGAGCAGTACTTC. Translation gives CASSRGIYEQYF.

The chain carries TRBV10-2 and TRBJ1-1; no firm D call. The V end lost 6 bases, the J end lost 0 bases, and 11 bases lay between the germline ends. The V gene's germline CDR1 is WSHSY and CDR2 SAAADI. The CDR3 is 14 amino acids. The CDR3 DNA sequence: TGCGCCAGCAGGAGAGGCACTATGAACACTGAAGCTTTCTTT. It encodes CASRRGTMNTEAFF.

This chain joins TRBV7-3 and TRBJ2-1, with 7 bases aligning to TRBD2. The CDR3 sequence is 16 residues long. In germline, CDR1 is SGHTA, CDR2 FQGTGA. Trimming at V came to 5 bases and at J to 7 bases, leaving 14 bases not matched to a gene. The CDR3 region is CASSPPGRRSANEQFF. The CDR3 bases are TGTGCCAGCAGCCCCCCCGGGAGGAGGTCTGCGAATGAGCAGTTCTTC.

CDR3 DNA sequence: TGTGCCAGCAGGGGACCGCAGGGTTCCCAGTACTTC. Protein sequence: CASRGPQGSQYF. The chain is built from TRBV27 and TRBJ2-5; the D call may be TRBD1 or TRBD2 (5 bases each). CDR3 length: 12 residues. CDR1 MNHEY and CDR2 SMNVEV come from the germline V gene (reference sequence). V gave up 6 bases and J gave up 9 bases, with 14 bases separating them.

In this sample, this clone turned up a few times. This sequence joins TRBV6-5 and TRBJ2-7, with D possibly matching TRBD1 (6 bases). The CDR3 loop spans 12 amino acids. Germline lookup yields CDR1 MNHEY and CDR2 SVGAGI. V lost 6 bases to trimming and J lost 0 bases, with 6 bases between them. CDR3: CASRQGSYEQYF. CDR3 in DNA: TGTGCCAGCAGACAGGGCTCCTACGAGCAGTACTTC.

J is TRBJ1-3 and V is TRBV7-2, with a possible D match to TRBD1 (5 bases). Deletions cut 5 bases from V and 0 bases from J, with 11 bases between. CDR3 size: 15 residues. From germline, CDR1 is SGHTA and CDR2 FQGNSA. Here the CDR3 DNA reads TGTGCCAGCAGCCTTGACAGACGCTCTGGAAACACCATATATTTT. This encodes CASSLDRRSGNTIYF.

CDR3 residues: CASSPRGPGANTGELFF. In DNA form, the CDR3 reads TGTGCCAGCTCACCAAGGGGGCCGGGAGCGAACACCGGGGAGCTGTTTTTT. The chain employs TRBV18 and TRBJ2-2; a weak D match, TRBD1 (7 bases). This CDR3 spans 17 amino acids. From germline, CDR1 is KGHSH and CDR2 LQKENI. V lost 2 bases and J 0 bases, leaving 13 bases between the germline ends.

This rearrangement joins TRBV28 to TRBJ2-5, with D possibly called TRBD1 or TRBD2 (5 bases each). Germline lookup yields CDR1 MDHEN and CDR2 SYDVKM. V gave up 6 bases and J gave up 3 bases, with 17 bases separating them. The CDR3 is made up of 15 amino acids. The CDR3 nucleotides are TGTGCCAGCAGCCGAACCGGGACGGACAAAGAGACCCAGTACTTC. It is translated as CASSRTGTDKETQYF. Combining the CDR3 with reference TRBV28 and TRBJ2-5 gives the whole variable domain DVKVTQSSRYLVKRTGEKVFLECVQDMDHENMFWYRQDPGLGLRLIYFSYDVKMKEKGDIPEGYSVSREKKERFSLILESASTNQTSMYLCASSRTGTDKETQYFGPGTRLLVL.

CDR3 region: CASSYTSAVGETQYF. Written as DNA, the CDR3 is TGTGCCAGCAGTTACACGTCGGCAGTCGGGGAGACCCAGTACTTC. The chain carries TRBV6-5 and TRBJ2-5, with no clear D. V was trimmed by 2 bases and J by 5 bases, leaving 15 bases between them. Germline V gene lookup returns CDR1 MNHEY and CDR2 SVGAGI. There are 15 residues in the CDR3.

The chain links TRBV19 to TRBJ1-1; no reliable D call. V dropped 7 bases and J dropped 0 bases, with 6 bases sitting between them. CDR3 size: 12 residues. CDR1 LNHDA and CDR2 SQIVND come from the germline V gene (reference sequence). The CDR3 loop is CASTRMNTEAFF. The CDR3 nucleotides are TGTGCCAGTACGCGGATGAACACTGAAGCTTTCTTT. Variable domain in full (rest from reference TRBV19 and TRBJ1-1): DGGITQSPKYLFRKEGQNVTLSCEQNLNHDAMYWYRQDPGQGLRLIYYSQIVNDFQKGDIAEGYSVSREKKESFPLTVTSAQKNPTAFYLCASTRMNTEAFFGQGTRLTVV.

The chain carries TRBV19 and TRBJ2-1; 9 bases are a match to TRBD2. With V trimmed by 7 bases and J by 1 base, 2 bases remained unmatched. The CDR3 is made up of 14 amino acids. Germline V gene lookup returns CDR1 LNHDA and CDR2 SQIVND (reference sequence). The DNA for the CDR3 is TGTGCCAGTAATGCGGGAGGGTCCTACAATGAGCAGTTCTTC. Translated, it gives CASNAGGSYNEQFF.